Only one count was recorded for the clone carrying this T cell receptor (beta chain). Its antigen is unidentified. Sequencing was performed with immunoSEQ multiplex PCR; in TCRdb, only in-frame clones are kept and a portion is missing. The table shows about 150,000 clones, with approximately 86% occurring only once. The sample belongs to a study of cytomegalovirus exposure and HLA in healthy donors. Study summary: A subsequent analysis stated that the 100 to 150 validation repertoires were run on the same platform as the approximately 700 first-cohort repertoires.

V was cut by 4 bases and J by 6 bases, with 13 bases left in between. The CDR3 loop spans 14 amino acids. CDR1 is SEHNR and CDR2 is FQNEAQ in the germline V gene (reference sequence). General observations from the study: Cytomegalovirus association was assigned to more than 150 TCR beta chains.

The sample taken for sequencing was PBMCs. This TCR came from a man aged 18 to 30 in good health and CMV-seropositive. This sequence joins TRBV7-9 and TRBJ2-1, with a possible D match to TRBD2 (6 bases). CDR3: CASSWSPLANEQFF. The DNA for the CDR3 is TGTGCCAGCAGCTGGTCCCCACTAGCCAATGAGCAGTTCTTC.